The clone carrying this T cell receptor (beta chain) was counted once. The sample comes from a study of CD4+ T cells in melanoma. Only in-frame clones appear in the TCRdb table, and some are missing; sequencing was by immunoSEQ multiplex PCR. The sample records around 10,000 clones, about two thirds being singletons. This CDR3 is 13 amino acids long. Germline CDR1 is SNHLY and CDR2 is FYNNEI. The receptor was derived from a human donor with melanoma. Material for sequencing was cells from a culture (not recorded whether cultured in vitro). The chain recombines TRBV2 with TRBJ2-5; D unclear. The last part of the DNA fits TRBJ2-7 better; the J call may be wrong. DNA of the CDR3: TGTGCCAGCAGTGTCCCCCTCGGCTACGAGCAGTACTTC. Amino acid sequence: CASSVPLGYEQYF.